In this sample, the clone carrying this TCR beta chain turned up a few times. TCRdb recomputed calls from the 5' RACE reads with MiXCR, one row per CDR3 protein. This table has approximately 890,000 distinct CDR3 sequences, about 12% appearing once. This sample is part of a study of identical twins. The CDR3 sequence is 16 residues long. V shed 6 bases, J shed 7 bases, and the junction held 13 bases outside the gene matches. These same data were also listed under a study on yellow fever vaccine responses in identical twins.

The material sequenced was PBMCs. This TCR derives from a young woman in good health. V is TRBV12-3 or TRBV12-4 and J is TRBJ2-1; 9 nucleotides agree with TRBD2. CDR3 region: CASSPRTSEGNNEQFF. The CDR3 DNA sequence: TGTGCCAGCAGCCCCCGGACTAGCGAAGGTAATAATGAGCAGTTCTTC.